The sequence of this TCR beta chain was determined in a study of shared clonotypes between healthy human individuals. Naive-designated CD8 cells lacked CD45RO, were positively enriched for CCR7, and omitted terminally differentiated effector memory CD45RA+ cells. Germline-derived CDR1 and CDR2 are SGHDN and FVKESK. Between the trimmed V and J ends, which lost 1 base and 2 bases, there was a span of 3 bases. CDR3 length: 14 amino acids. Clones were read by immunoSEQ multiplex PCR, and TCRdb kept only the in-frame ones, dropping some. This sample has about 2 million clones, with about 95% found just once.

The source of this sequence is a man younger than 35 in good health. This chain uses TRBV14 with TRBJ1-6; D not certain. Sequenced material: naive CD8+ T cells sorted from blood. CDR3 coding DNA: TGTGCCAGCAGCCAAGTCACCTATAATTCACCCCTCCACTTT. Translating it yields CASSQVTYNSPLHF.